These T cell receptor beta chains were read from a single sample in a study of blood T cell repertoires in COVID-19. Assay: immunoSEQ multiplex PCR; the TCRdb copy retains only in-frame clones and omits some. In the table there are about 150,000 clones, more than 85% of which are singletons. Specimen: peripheral blood. Receptor source: a woman in her 70s with acute or convalescent COVID-19. Each CDR3 is given with its conserved first and last residue. A D gene is named only where the DNA matches it firmly. Clone size appears in some rows only: once, few, many, or a class for an expanded clone.

abundance | d_gene | j_gene | v_gene | CDR3nt | CDR3aa
- | - | TRBJ1-5 | TRBV4-2 | TGTGCCAGCAGCCAACGGGGTGACCAAGATAGCAATCAGCCCCAGCATTTT | CASSQRGDQDSNQPQHF
- | TRBD2 | TRBJ2-1 | TRBV3-1/TRBV3-2 | TGTGCCAGCAGCCGGCTAGCGGGCACCTACAATGAGCAGTTCTTC | CASSRLAGTYNEQFF
- | TRBD1 | TRBJ2-5 | TRBV7-2 | TGTGCCAGCAGCCGTGACAGGGGGGGAAAGACCCAGTACTTC | CASSRDRGGKTQYF
- | - | TRBJ1-4 | TRBV9 | TGTGCCAGCAGCGCCTTCACAGGGAGCCATGAAAAACTGTTTTTT | CASSAFTGSHEKLFF
- | TRBD2 | TRBJ2-1 | TRBV7-3 | TGTGCCAGCAGCCGCCCGGGACTAGGCGGCAATGAGCAGTTCTTC | CASSRPGLGGNEQFF
once | - | TRBJ1-2 | TRBV2 | TGTGCCAGCAGTGAACGGTCCTATGGCTACACCTTC | CASSERSYGYTF
- | - | TRBJ1-2 | TRBV19 | TGTGCCAGTAGTATTGTAAGGACAGATATTGGCTACACCTTC | CASSIVRTDIGYTF
once | - | TRBJ1-5 | TRBV28 | TGTGCCAGCAGTTTTAAGGGGGTACTGCCCCAGCATTTT | CASSFKGVLPQHF
- | TRBD1 | TRBJ2-3 | TRBV27 | TGTGCCAGCAGGGCCGGGACAGGCGCGTTGGAGCAGTATTTT | CASRAGTGALEQYF
- | - | TRBJ1-4 | TRBV5-6 | TGTGCCAGCAGCTTGGGCCCCGGTAGGGGAGGAGAAAAACTGTTTTTT | CASSLGPGRGGEKLFF
- | TRBD1 | TRBJ2-3 | TRBV20-1 | TGCAGTGCTAGTCTCGAGGGGACAGGTGGTACAGATACGCAGTATTTT | CSASLEGTGGTDTQYF
- | TRBD1 | TRBJ1-2 | TRBV7-2 | TGTGCCAGCAGCCCGTCAGGGGGACCCTATGGCTACACCTTC | CASSPSGGPYGYTF
- | TRBD1 | TRBJ1-3 | TRBV4-1 | TGCGCCAGCAGCCAGGGACAGGGGCACCTCTCTGGAAACACCATATATTTT | CASSQGQGHLSGNTIYF
few | TRBD1 | TRBJ1-1 | TRBV27 | TGTGCCAGCAGTTTAGGGGTCGGGACAGGGTACATGAACACTGAAGCTTTCTTT | CASSLGVGTGYMNTEAFF
- | TRBD1 | TRBJ1-1 | TRBV4-1 | TGCGCCAGCAGCCAAGTTGAGGGGACAGGGGGGATAGTAGCTTTCTTT | CASSQVEGTGGIVAFF
- | - | TRBJ1-6 | TRBV5-1 | TGCGCCAGCAGCTCTTCCAGGGGTAATAATTCACCCCTCCACTTT | CASSSSRGNNSPLHF
- | TRBD2 | TRBJ2-1 | TRBV6-5 | TGTGCCAGCAGCTCTAGCGGGGGCTACAATGAGCAGTTCTTC | CASSSSGGYNEQFF
- | - | TRBJ2-2 | TRBV5-1 | TGCGCCAGCAGCTTGGGAGAGACCGGGGAGCTGTTTTTT | CASSLGETGELFF
- | - | TRBJ1-2 | TRBV3-1/TRBV3-2 | TGTGCCAGCAGCCAAGACAGGGCCTACACCTTC | CASSQDRAYTF
- | - | TRBJ1-6 | TRBV27 | TGTGCCAGCAGTTTAGGAGGGGTTTACTCACCCCTCCACTTT | CASSLGGVYSPLHF
- | - | TRBJ2-3 | TRBV27 | TGTGCCAGCAGAACCAAGGGGGGGTGGTCGCAGTATTTT | CASRTKGGWSQYF
- | - | TRBJ2-1 | TRBV2 | TGTGCCAGCAGTACTTACAATGAGCAGTTCTTC | CASSTYNEQFF
few | TRBD1 | TRBJ1-1 | TRBV7-8 | TGTGCCAGCAGCTCAAACAGGGGACAGAACACTGAAGCTTTCTTT | CASSSNRGQNTEAFF
once | TRBD2 | TRBJ2-3 | TRBV18 | TGTGCCAGCTCTCCGAGGCTAGCGGGGGGGCCAGATACGCAGTATTTT | CASSPRLAGGPDTQYF
few | TRBD1 | TRBJ1-3 | TRBV9 | TGTGCCAGCAGCACCCGGACAGGCGGCAGAAACACCATATATTTT | CASSTRTGGRNTIYF
- | TRBD1 | TRBJ1-2 | TRBV30 | TGTGCCTGGAGGGGACAGTCGGCGGTTGGCTACACCTTC | CAWRGQSAVGYTF